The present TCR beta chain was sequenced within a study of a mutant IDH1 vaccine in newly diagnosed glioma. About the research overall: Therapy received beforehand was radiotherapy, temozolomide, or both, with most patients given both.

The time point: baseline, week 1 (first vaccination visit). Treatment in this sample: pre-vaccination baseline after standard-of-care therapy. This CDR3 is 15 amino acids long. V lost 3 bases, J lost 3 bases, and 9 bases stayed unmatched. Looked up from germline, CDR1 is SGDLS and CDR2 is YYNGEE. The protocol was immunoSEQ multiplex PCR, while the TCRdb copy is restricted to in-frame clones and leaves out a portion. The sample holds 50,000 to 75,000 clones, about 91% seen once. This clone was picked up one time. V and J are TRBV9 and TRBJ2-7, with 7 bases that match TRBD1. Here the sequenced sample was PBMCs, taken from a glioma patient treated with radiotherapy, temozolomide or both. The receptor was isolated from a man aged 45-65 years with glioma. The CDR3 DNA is TGTGCCAGCAGCGCGACGGGACAGTCGAACTACGAGCAGTACTTC. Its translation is CASSATGQSNYEQYF.